The 3 T cell receptor beta chains below were found in one sample sequenced in a study of early T cells in non-severe SARS-CoV-2 infection (dated by TCRdb to the early 2020s). The protocol used for the library was 5' RACE. The instrument was a NextSeq 500. The public reads were reprocessed in TCRdb via fastp at Q25 and MiXCR, keeping in-frame beta chains. Each CDR3 protein gets just one entry, which takes the most common genes and DNA from the rows behind it. The sample table contains tens of thousands of distinct CDR3 sequences; only one count was recorded for roughly 12% of them. The ten largest account for about 4.2% of the sample. The material sequenced was whole blood. The receptor source for this set is an adult who was a healthcare worker with PCR-confirmed SARS-CoV-2 infection or an uninfected control (not recorded which).

This clonotype has only a few counts. This chain joins TRBV7-6 and TRBJ2-1; D is uncertain. The V and J ends lost 2 bases and 5 bases respectively, with 10 bases between them. This CDR3 is 14 amino acids long. Per germline, CDR1 SGHVS and CDR2 FNYEAQ. The CDR3 coding sequence is TGTGCCAGCAGCTTAAGAAGCACAAACAATGAGCAGTTCTTC. Its protein is CASSLRSTNNEQFF.

At least ten counts were recorded for this clonotype. The DNA for the CDR3 is TGTGCCAGCAGTGACTCGACAGGGGGCGCAGATACGCAGTATTTT. This gives the protein CASSDSTGGADTQYF. V and J are TRBV6-4 and TRBJ2-3; 10 nucleotides align to TRBD1. Germline V CDR1 and CDR2: MRHNA, SNTAGT. V was pared by 0 bases and J by 4 bases, with 1 base of the junction left unmatched. CDR3 length: 15 amino acids.

This clonotype has at least ten counts. CDR3 loop: CASSLQGSNTEAFF. The CDR3, as DNA: TGCGCCAGCAGCTTGCAGGGTTCGAACACTGAAGCTTTCTTT. This chain uses TRBV5-1 with TRBJ1-1; D is possibly TRBD1 (5 bases). Germline V gene sequence: CDR1 SGHRS, CDR2 YFSETQ. The CDR3 is 14 amino acids. Trimming left V 1 base short and J 1 base short, with 8 bases between.